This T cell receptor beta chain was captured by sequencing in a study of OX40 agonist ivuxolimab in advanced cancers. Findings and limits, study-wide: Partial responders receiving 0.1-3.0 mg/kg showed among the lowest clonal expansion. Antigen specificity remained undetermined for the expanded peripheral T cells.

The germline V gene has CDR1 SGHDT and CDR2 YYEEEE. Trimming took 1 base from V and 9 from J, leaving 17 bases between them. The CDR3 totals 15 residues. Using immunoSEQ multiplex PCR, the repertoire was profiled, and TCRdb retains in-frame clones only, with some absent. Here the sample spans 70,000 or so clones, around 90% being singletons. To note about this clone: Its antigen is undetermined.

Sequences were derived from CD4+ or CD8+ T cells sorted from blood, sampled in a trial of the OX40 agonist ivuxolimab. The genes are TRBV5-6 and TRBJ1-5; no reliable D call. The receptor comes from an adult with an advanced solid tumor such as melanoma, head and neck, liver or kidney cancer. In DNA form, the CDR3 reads TGTGCCAGCAGCTTGAAATCGACCGTTTGGGGGCCCCAGCATTTT. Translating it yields CASSLKSTVWGPQHF.